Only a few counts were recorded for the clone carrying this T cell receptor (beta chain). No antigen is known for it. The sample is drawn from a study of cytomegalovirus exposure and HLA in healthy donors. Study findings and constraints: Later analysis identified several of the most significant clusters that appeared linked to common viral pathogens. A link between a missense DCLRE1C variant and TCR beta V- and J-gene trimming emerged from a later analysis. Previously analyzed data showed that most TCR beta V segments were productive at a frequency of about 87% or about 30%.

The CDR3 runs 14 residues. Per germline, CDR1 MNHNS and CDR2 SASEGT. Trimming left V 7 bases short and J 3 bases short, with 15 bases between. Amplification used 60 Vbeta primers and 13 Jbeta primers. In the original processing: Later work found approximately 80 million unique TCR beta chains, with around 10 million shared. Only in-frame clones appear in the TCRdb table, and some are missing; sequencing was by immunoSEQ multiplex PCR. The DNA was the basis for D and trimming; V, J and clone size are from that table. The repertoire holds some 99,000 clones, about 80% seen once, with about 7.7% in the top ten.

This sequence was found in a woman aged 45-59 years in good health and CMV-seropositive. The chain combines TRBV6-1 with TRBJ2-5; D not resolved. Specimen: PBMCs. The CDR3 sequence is CASIRQPSKETQYF. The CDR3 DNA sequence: TGTGCCAGCATTAGACAACCATCCAAAGAGACCCAGTACTTC.